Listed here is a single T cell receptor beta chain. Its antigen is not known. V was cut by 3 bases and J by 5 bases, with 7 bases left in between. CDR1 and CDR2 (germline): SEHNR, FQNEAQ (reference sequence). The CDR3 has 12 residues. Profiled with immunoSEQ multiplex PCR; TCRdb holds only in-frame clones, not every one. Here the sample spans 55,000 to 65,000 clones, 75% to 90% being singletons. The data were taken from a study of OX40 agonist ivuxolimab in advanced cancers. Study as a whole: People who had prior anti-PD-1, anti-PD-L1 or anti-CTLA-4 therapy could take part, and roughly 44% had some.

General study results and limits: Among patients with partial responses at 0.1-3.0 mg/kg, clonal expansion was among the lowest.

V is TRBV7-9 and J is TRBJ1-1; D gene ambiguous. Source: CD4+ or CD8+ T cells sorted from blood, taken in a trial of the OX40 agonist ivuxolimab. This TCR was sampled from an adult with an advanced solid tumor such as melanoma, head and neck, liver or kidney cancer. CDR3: CASSLRVTEAFF. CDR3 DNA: TGTGCCAGCAGCTTGAGGGTAACTGAAGCTTTCTTT. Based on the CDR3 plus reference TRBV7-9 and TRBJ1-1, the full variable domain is DTGVSQNPRHKITKRGQNVTFRCDPISEHNRLYWYRQTLGQGPEFLTYFQNEAQLEKSRLLSDRFSAERPKGSFSTLEIQRTEQGDSAMYLCASSLRVTEAFFGQGTRLTVV.